A selection of T cell receptor beta chains follows, all from one sample in a study of T cells in lung cancer brain metastases. The method was immunoSEQ multiplex PCR; TCRdb's version includes in-frame clones alone and lacks a portion of them. This table has approximately 5,000 clones, 75% to 90% appearing once. Sequencing was carried out using tumor tissue from the primary lung tumor. The source is a man in his forties or fifties with non-small cell lung cancer. Each CDR3 is given with its conserved first and last residue. The order of the fields is CDR3 DNA, CDR3 protein, J gene, clone size, D gene, V gene. A D gene is named only where the DNA matches it firmly. Where a row states a size, it is once, few, many or the class of an expanded clone; other rows omit it.

CDR3nt: TGCGCCAGCAGTCAATCAACTGACGCCCACAATTCACCCCTCCACTTT; CDR3aa: CASSQSTDAHNSPLHF; j_gene: TRBJ1-6; abundance: NA; d_gene: NA; v_gene: TRBV23-1
CDR3nt: TGTGCCAGCAGCGTCAGCGGGAGGGCCGTCAATGAGCAGTTCTTC; CDR3aa: CASSVSGRAVNEQFF; j_gene: TRBJ2-1; abundance: NA; d_gene: TRBD2; v_gene: TRBV7-3
CDR3nt: TGTGCCAGCAGCTTAGTACCCCGGGTGGTCCAAGAGATCCAGTACTTC; CDR3aa: CASSLVPRVVQEIQYF; j_gene: TRBJ2-5; abundance: NA; d_gene: NA; v_gene: TRBV11-2
CDR3nt: TGTGCCAGTAGTATAGCCCCCCCTCAGATGGGACGCACTGAAGCTTTCTTT; CDR3aa: CASSIAPPQMGRTEAFF; j_gene: TRBJ1-1; abundance: NA; d_gene: NA; v_gene: TRBV19
CDR3nt: TGCGCCAGCAGCTGGGGCCCGACTAGCGGGACAGCATACGAGCAGTACTTC; CDR3aa: CASSWGPTSGTAYEQYF; j_gene: TRBJ2-7; abundance: NA; d_gene: TRBD2; v_gene: TRBV5-1
CDR3nt: TGTGCCAGCAGCTTATCGGAAACTGAAGCTTTCTTT; CDR3aa: CASSLSETEAFF; j_gene: TRBJ1-1; abundance: few; d_gene: NA; v_gene: TRBV7-9
CDR3nt: TGTGCCAGCAGCCCCTTTCCAGATACGCAGTATTTT; CDR3aa: CASSPFPDTQYF; j_gene: TRBJ2-3; abundance: NA; d_gene: NA; v_gene: TRBV14
CDR3nt: TGTGCCAGCAGCTTAACCCGGACACCATCCTACGAGCAGTACTTC; CDR3aa: CASSLTRTPSYEQYF; j_gene: TRBJ2-7; abundance: NA; d_gene: NA; v_gene: TRBV7-2
CDR3nt: TGTGCCAGCACAATGGGCTCCGGGGAGCTGTTTTTT; CDR3aa: CASTMGSGELFF; j_gene: TRBJ2-2; abundance: NA; d_gene: NA; v_gene: TRBV9
CDR3nt: TGTGCCAGCAGCCAGACAGGGGGCGCGGATGAAAAACTGTTTTTT; CDR3aa: CASSQTGGADEKLFF; j_gene: TRBJ1-4; abundance: NA; d_gene: TRBD1; v_gene: TRBV14